A single sample gave rise to the 18 T cell receptor beta chains below, sequenced in a study of blood T cell repertoires in COVID-19. Clones were sequenced by immunoSEQ multiplex PCR, and TCRdb holds only the in-frame ones, with some missing. The sample yields about 95,000 clones, approximately 84% seen once. Sequencing input: peripheral blood. The receptors come from a human donor in a cohort sampled during active COVID-19.

This clone was seen only a few times. The DNA for the CDR3 is TGTGCCAGCAGCTCGGGGACTAGCGGGAGGGCTATTGGGGCCAACGTCCTGACTTTC. Translation: CASSSGTSGRAIGANVLTF. V and J are TRBV5-5 and TRBJ2-6, with 16 positions matching TRBD2. Per germline, CDR1 SGHKS and CDR2 YYEKEE (reference sequence). This CDR3 comprises 19 residues. The V and J ends lost 3 bases and 3 bases, in that order; junction bases with no gene match: 6.

The rearrangement uses TRBV14 and TRBJ1-1, with 7 bases that match TRBD1. The CDR3 totals 13 residues. In germline, CDR1 is SGHDN, CDR2 FVKESK. After removal of 8 bases from V and 5 bases from J, the junction contained 8 bases not matched to a gene. CDR3 sequence reads: CASGGGGRTEAFF. In DNA, the CDR3 is TGTGCCAGCGGAGGGGGCGGACGGACTGAAGCTTTCTTT.

V gene TRBV19 combines with J gene TRBJ2-1, with TRBD2 matching 8 bases. Per the germline V gene, CDR1 is LNHDA and CDR2 is SQIVND (reference sequence). The CDR3 is made up of 16 amino acids. Germline trimming cut 7 bases from V and 0 bases from J; bases unmatched to any gene: 8. Written as DNA, the CDR3 is TGTGCCAGTATCCCAGCGGGAGCTAGCTCCTACAATGAGCAGTTCTTC. It specifies CASIPAGASSYNEQFF.

The DNA for the CDR3 is TGTGCCAGCAGCTTACAAAAGGGGGCGACTGGAAACACCATATATTTT. Amino acid sequence: CASSLQKGATGNTIYF. The chain couples TRBV7-2 to TRBJ1-3; 7 bases are shared with TRBD1. Per germline, CDR1 SGHTA and CDR2 FQGNSA. Losses at the gene ends were 2 bases for V and 2 bases for J; bases not matched to a gene: 6. This CDR3 spans 16 amino acids.

The chain recombines TRBV28 with TRBJ1-1, with TRBD1 matching over 11 bases. The J segment lost 7 bases and the V segment lost 6 bases, leaving 7 bases of the junction unmatched. The CDR3 sequence is 14 residues long. Per the germline V gene, CDR1 is MDHEN and CDR2 is SYDVKM. CDR3 in DNA: TGTGCCAGCAGCCTGGGACAGGGGGTTAGTGAAGCTTTCTTT. It specifies CASSLGQGVSEAFF.

The V and J genes are TRBV12-5 and TRBJ1-2; 8 bases are a match to TRBD1. Losses at the gene ends were 2 bases for V and 7 bases for J; bases not matched to a gene: 21. CDR3 length equals 19 residues. The V gene's germline CDR1 is LGHNT and CDR2 FRNRAP. CDR3 nucleotide sequence: TGTGCTAGTGGTTTGCCCCCTTGGGCAGGGGGCCCCTTAGGGGGTGGCTACACCTTC. It is translated as CASGLPPWAGGPLGGGYTF.

The genes are TRBV6-6 and TRBJ1-2; D is unclear. CDR3 size: 13 residues. Germline V gene lookup returns CDR1 MNHNY and CDR2 SVGAGI (reference sequence). V was cut by 2 bases and J by 4 bases, with 8 bases left in between. This chain's CDR3 is CASSYGRFYGYTF. Here the CDR3 DNA reads TGTGCCAGCAGTTACGGCAGATTCTATGGCTACACCTTC.

This clone is a singleton in its sample. V usage is TRBV3-1 (or the pseudogene TRBV3-2) and J usage is TRBJ1-1, with D uncertain. This CDR3 region has 15 residues. V lost 3 bases and J 3 bases, leaving 14 bases between the germline ends. Germline CDR1 is LGHDT and CDR2 is YNNKEL (reference sequence). The CDR3 coding sequence is TGTGCCAGCAGCCAGTGGGGAGCGGCCGACACTGAAGCTTTCTTT. Its protein is CASSQWGAADTEAFF.

The J gene is TRBJ2-5, the V gene TRBV25-1; TRBD1 aligns across 8 bases. The CDR3 length is 14 residues. Germline CDR1 and CDR2: MGHDK and SYGVNS. V lost 3 bases and J lost 4; bases outside the gene matches: 4. CDR3 sequence: CASSDLDRVETQYF. CDR3 nucleotides: TGTGCCAGCAGTGATCTGGACAGGGTAGAGACCCAGTACTTC.

For the CDR3, the DNA is TGTGCCAGCAGCTCGACTACCACAGATACGCAGTATTTT. This translates into CASSSTTTDTQYF. The chain employs TRBV7-8 and TRBJ2-3, with D maybe TRBD2 (5 bases). CDR1 is SGHVS and CDR2 is FQNEAQ in the germline V gene. Trimming cost V 4 bases and J 2 bases, with 7 bases left between them. This CDR3 has 13 residues. Variable domain in full (rest from reference TRBV7-8 and TRBJ2-3): GAGVSQSPRYKVAKRGQDVALRCDPISGHVSLFWYQQALGQGPEFLTYFQNEAQLDKSGLPSDRFFAERPEGSVSTLKIQRTQQEDSAVYLCASSSTTTDTQYFGPGTRLTVL.

This chain joins TRBV18 and TRBJ1-6; TRBD1 aligns across 11 bases. Trimming removed 6 bases from V and 7 bases from J; junction bases left unmatched: 14. The CDR3 sequence is 18 residues long. The germline V gene has CDR1 KGHSH and CDR2 LQKENI. DNA of the CDR3: TGTGCCAGCTCTTCGACCCGGGACAGGGGGTGGCGGAATTCACCCCTCCACTTT. This translates into CASSSTRDRGWRNSPLHF. Using reference TRBV18 and TRBJ1-6 for the parts outside the CDR3, the full variable domain is NAGVMQNPRHLVRRRGQEARLRCSPMKGHSHVYWYRQLPEEGLKFMVYLQKENIIDESGMPKERFSAEFPKEGPSILRIQQVVRGDSAAYFCASSSTRDRGWRNSPLHFGNGTRLTVT.

The rearrangement links TRBV29-1 to TRBJ1-1; the D gene is possibly TRBD1 (5 bases). CDR3 size: 13 residues. V lost 6 bases and J 1 base, leaving 12 bases between the germline ends. CDR1 and CDR2 from the germline V gene are SQVTM and ANQGSEA. CDR3 amino acids: CSVQFGGNTEAFF. The DNA for the CDR3 is TGCAGCGTGCAATTCGGGGGGAACACTGAAGCTTTCTTT.

This clone was counted a single time. J is TRBJ1-5 and V is TRBV7-2, with D tentatively TRBD1 (6 bases). With 8 bases removed from V and 7 bases from J, the gap between germline ends came to 18 bases. The V gene's germline CDR1 is SGHTA and CDR2 FQGNSA. CDR3 length: 14 amino acids. CDR3 in DNA: TGTGCCAGCTGGGGGGGGGCTTTCGGGCAGCCCCAGCATTTT. It yields the protein CASWGGAFGQPQHF.

This clone has just a few counts. The chain joins TRBV21-1 to TRBJ1-6; the D call TRBD1 from the table was never checked on the DNA. TRBV21-1 is designated a pseudogene. The CDR3 has 15 amino acids. CDR3 amino acids: CASSEGQSNNSPLHF. CDR3 DNA: TGTGCCAGCAGTGAAGGACAGAGCAATAATTCACCCCTCCACTTT.

With regard to this clone: Other DNA sequences from this sample encode an identical CDR3 as well. The chain uses TRBV27 and TRBJ1-1, with TRBD1 matching 7 bases. Germline loops: CDR1 MNHEY, CDR2 SMNVEV (reference sequence). The CDR3 covers 14 residues. The trim removed 4 bases at V and 0 bases at J, leaving 2 bases unmatched. CDR3 residues: CASSSDRVNTEAFF. CDR3 bases: TGTGCCAGCAGTTCTGACAGGGTGAACACTGAAGCTTTCTTT.

A single count supports this clone. The rearrangement uses TRBV15 and TRBJ2-5; tentative D call: TRBD1 (6 bases). Germline-derived CDR1 and CDR2 are LNHNV and YYDKDF (reference sequence). V lost 5 bases and J lost 3, with 16 bases in between. CDR3 length: 15 amino acids. The CDR3 bases are TGTGCCACCAGCTCTAAAGGGGGTAGGAAAGAGACCCAGTACTTC. Its protein is CATSSKGGRKETQYF. Looking up the rest from reference TRBV15 and TRBJ2-5 gives the full variable domain: DAMVIQNPRYQVTQFGKPVTLSCSQTLNHNVMYWYQQKSSQAPKLLFHYYDKDFNNEADTPDNFQSRRPNTSFCFLDIRSPGLGDTAMYLCATSSKGGRKETQYFGPGTRLLVL.

This chain uses TRBV18 with TRBJ1-1; D is unclear. CDR3 size: 13 residues. CDR1 is KGHSH, CDR2 LQKENI, per germline. V lost 3 bases and J 0 bases, leaving 5 bases between the germline ends. For the CDR3, the DNA is TGTGCCAGCTCACCGAACTTGAACACTGAAGCTTTCTTT. The encoded protein is CASSPNLNTEAFF.

This clone was seen a few times. The chain is built from TRBV19 and TRBJ2-3; 9 nucleotides match TRBD2. In germline, CDR1 is LNHDA, CDR2 SQIVND (reference sequence). The CDR3 sequence is 15 residues long. V gave up 4 bases and J gave up 3 bases; unmatched junction bases: 5. CDR3 loop: CASSSGGARTDTQYF. The CDR3 DNA is TGTGCCAGTAGTAGCGGGGGGGCCCGGACAGATACGCAGTATTTT.